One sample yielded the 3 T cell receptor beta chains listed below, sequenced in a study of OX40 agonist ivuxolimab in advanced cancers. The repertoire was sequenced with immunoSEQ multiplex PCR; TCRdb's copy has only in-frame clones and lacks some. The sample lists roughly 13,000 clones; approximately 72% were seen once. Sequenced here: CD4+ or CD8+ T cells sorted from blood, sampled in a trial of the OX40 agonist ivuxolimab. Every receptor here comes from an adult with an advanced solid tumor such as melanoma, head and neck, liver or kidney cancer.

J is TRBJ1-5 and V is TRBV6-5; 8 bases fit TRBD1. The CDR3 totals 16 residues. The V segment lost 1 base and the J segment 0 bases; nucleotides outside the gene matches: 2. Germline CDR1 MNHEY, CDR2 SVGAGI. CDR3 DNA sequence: TGTGCCAGCAGTTACTATGGACAGGGTAGCAATCAGCCCCAGCATTTT. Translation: CASSYYGQGSNQPQHF.

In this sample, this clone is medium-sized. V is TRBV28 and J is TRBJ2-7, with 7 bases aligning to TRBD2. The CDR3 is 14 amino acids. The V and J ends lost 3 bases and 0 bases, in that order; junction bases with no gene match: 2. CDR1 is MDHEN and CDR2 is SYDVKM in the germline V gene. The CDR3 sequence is CASSFGRSSYEQYF. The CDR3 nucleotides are TGTGCCAGCAGTTTCGGGAGGAGCTCCTACGAGCAGTACTTC.

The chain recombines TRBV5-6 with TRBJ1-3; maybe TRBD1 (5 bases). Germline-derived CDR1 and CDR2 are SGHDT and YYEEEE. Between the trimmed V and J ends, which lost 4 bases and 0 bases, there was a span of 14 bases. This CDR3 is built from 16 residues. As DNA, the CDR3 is TGTGCCAGCAGCCGGACTGACAGTTTCTCTGGAAACACCATATATTTT. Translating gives CASSRTDSFSGNTIYF.